This TCR beta chain derives from a study of shared clonotypes between healthy human individuals. Overall study findings and caveats: Naive subsets usually exceeded memory subsets in estimated richness.

Deep level was the assay's run setting. This table comes from immunoSEQ multiplex PCR, and its TCRdb copy is limited to in-frame clones, with some not included. The table records about 710,000 clones, 60% to 75% of them present only once. Germline V gives CDR1 SGHRS, CDR2 YFSETQ. V lost 2 bases to trimming and J lost 7 bases, with 10 bases between them. CDR3 size: 13 residues. With regard to this clone: Its target is not known.

This receptor was taken from a woman under 40 in good health. The sample was memory CD4+ T cells sorted from blood. Noted subset: CD45RA-negative fraction. The chain couples TRBV5-1 to TRBJ1-5; a possible D gene is TRBD1 (5 bases). The CDR3 spells CASSLSGHQPQHF. CDR3 in DNA: TGCGCCAGCAGCTTATCAGGGCACCAGCCCCAGCATTTT.